This is a list of T cell receptor beta chains from one sample in a study of blood T cell repertoires in COVID-19. Repertoires were generated with immunoSEQ multiplex PCR, while TCRdb's copy carries only in-frame clones and drops some. The sample includes about 230,000 clones, around 80% seen only once; the top ten take about 27%. The sequencing sample was made of peripheral blood. The receptor set was obtained from a man aged 40-49 years with acute or convalescent COVID-19. The CDR3 runs from the conserved cysteine through the conserved F or W. The D gene is left open where the match is weak. Only some rows state a clone size, as once, few, many or a class for expanded clones.

D: -
size: many
J: TRBJ1-5
V: TRBV7-8
DNA: TGTGCCAGCAGTTACTATGACAGGAGCAATCAGCCCCAGCATTTT
CDR3: CASSYYDRSNQPQHF

D: -
size: -
J: TRBJ2-1
V: TRBV18
DNA: TGTGCCAGCTCCCCCTTGGGAGGGGGGGGCTACAATGAGCAGTTCTTC
CDR3: CASSPLGGGGYNEQFF

D: -
size: -
J: TRBJ2-7
V: TRBV7-2
DNA: TGTGCCAGCAGCGTTCTGCCGGGAAAGCCCTCTCTCGAGCAGTACTTC
CDR3: CASSVLPGKPSLEQYF

D: -
size: once
J: TRBJ1-4
V: TRBV2
DNA: TGTGCCAGCAGCCAGACAGTCGGCGGTGAAAAACTGTTTTTT
CDR3: CASSQTVGGEKLFF

D: TRBD1
size: -
J: TRBJ2-1
V: TRBV25-1
DNA: TGTGCCAGCAGTCCCGGAGACAGGGGTGGGAATGAGCAGTTCTTC
CDR3: CASSPGDRGGNEQFF

D: -
size: few
J: TRBJ2-3
V: TRBV15
DNA: TGTGCCACCAGCAGAGGGGACGGGAGAGCAGATACGCAGTATTTT
CDR3: CATSRGDGRADTQYF

D: -
size: -
J: TRBJ2-4
V: TRBV6-2/TRBV6-3
DNA: TGTGCCAGCAGTTACGCGGCGAAGGACATTCAGTACTTC
CDR3: CASSYAAKDIQYF

D: -
size: -
J: TRBJ1-2
V: TRBV6-5
DNA: TGTGCCAGCAGTACCCAGAACTATGGCTACACCTTC
CDR3: CASSTQNYGYTF

D: -
size: once
J: TRBJ1-1
V: TRBV6-2/TRBV6-3
DNA: TGTGCCAGCAGTCCGACAGGGAACACTGAAGCTTTCTTT
CDR3: CASSPTGNTEAFF

D: -
size: -
J: TRBJ1-3
V: TRBV7-8
DNA: TGTGCCAGCAGCGCGGGACTTCAGAGCTCTGGAAACACCATATATTTT
CDR3: CASSAGLQSSGNTIYF

D: TRBD1
size: few
J: TRBJ1-5
V: TRBV18
DNA: TGTGCCAGCTCACCACCAGGGGGCTCCGATCAGCCCCAGCATTTT
CDR3: CASSPPGGSDQPQHF

D: TRBD1
size: -
J: TRBJ1-1
V: TRBV10-3
DNA: TGTGCCATCAGTGAGTGGACAGGGGAGATCACTGAAGCTTTCTTT
CDR3: CAISEWTGEITEAFF

D: -
size: few
J: TRBJ2-7
V: TRBV10-1
DNA: TGCGCCAGCAGTGAGTATTACAGCTCCTACGAGCAGTACTTC
CDR3: CASSEYYSSYEQYF

D: -
size: -
J: TRBJ1-3
V: TRBV12-3/TRBV12-4
DNA: TGTGCCAGCAGTTTAGATACTGGAAACACCATATATTTT
CDR3: CASSLDTGNTIYF

D: -
size: -
J: TRBJ1-3
V: TRBV5-1
DNA: TGCGCCAGCAGCTTGAACGGGAACTCTGGAAACACCATATATTTT
CDR3: CASSLNGNSGNTIYF

D: -
size: -
J: TRBJ1-4
V: TRBV9
DNA: TGTGCCAGCAGCGTAGGCGGGAGACGTAATGAAAAACTGTTTTTT
CDR3: CASSVGGRRNEKLFF

D: TRBD2
size: -
J: TRBJ2-4
V: TRBV5-1
DNA: TGCGCCAGCAGCTCGGGAGGTGCGGGAGGCCCCAAAACCCTTCAGTACTTC
CDR3: CASSSGGAGGPKTLQYF

D: -
size: -
J: TRBJ1-2
V: TRBV10-3
DNA: TGTGCCCCCTGGGCCAGGGTTTATGGCTACACCTTC
CDR3: CAPWARVYGYTF

D: TRBD2
size: few
J: TRBJ2-1
V: TRBV6-2/TRBV6-3
DNA: TGTGCCAGCAGTTACATAGCGGGAGGCCTTAATGAGCAGTTCTTC
CDR3: CASSYIAGGLNEQFF

D: TRBD1
size: -
J: TRBJ1-3
V: TRBV6-6
DNA: TGTGCCAGCAGTTACTCCACTACGTCAGGGGGCGACACCATATATTTT
CDR3: CASSYSTTSGGDTIYF

D: TRBD1
size: -
J: TRBJ1-2
V: TRBV29-1
DNA: TGCAGCGTTGAAGATCCTTGGGCACAGGGGAAGGTGGGATTCTATGGCTACACCTTC
CDR3: CSVEDPWAQGKVGFYGYTF

D: -
size: -
J: TRBJ1-5
V: TRBV19
DNA: TGTGCCAGTAGTAGCGGGGGAGGCAATCAGCCCCAGCATTTT
CDR3: CASSSGGGNQPQHF

D: -
size: -
J: TRBJ1-2
V: TRBV14
DNA: TGTGCCAGCAGCCAAGGGCAGGGCCCCTATGGCTACACCTTC
CDR3: CASSQGQGPYGYTF